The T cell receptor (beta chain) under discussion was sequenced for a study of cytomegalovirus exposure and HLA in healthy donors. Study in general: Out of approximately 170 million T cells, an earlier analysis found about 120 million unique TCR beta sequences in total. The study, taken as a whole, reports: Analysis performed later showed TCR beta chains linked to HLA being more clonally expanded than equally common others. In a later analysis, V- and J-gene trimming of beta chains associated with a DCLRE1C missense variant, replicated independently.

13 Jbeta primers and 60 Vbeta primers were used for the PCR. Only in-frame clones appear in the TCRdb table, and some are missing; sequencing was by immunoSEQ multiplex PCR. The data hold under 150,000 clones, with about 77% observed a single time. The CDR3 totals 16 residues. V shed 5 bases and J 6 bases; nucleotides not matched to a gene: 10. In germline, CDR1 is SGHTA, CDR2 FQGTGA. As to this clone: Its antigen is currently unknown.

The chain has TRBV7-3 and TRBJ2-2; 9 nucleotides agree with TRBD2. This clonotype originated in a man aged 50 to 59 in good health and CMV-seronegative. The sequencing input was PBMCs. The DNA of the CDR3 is TGTGCCAGCAGCCCTCAAGCGGGAGGTGTCGCCGGGGAGCTGTTTTTT. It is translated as CASSPQAGGVAGELFF.